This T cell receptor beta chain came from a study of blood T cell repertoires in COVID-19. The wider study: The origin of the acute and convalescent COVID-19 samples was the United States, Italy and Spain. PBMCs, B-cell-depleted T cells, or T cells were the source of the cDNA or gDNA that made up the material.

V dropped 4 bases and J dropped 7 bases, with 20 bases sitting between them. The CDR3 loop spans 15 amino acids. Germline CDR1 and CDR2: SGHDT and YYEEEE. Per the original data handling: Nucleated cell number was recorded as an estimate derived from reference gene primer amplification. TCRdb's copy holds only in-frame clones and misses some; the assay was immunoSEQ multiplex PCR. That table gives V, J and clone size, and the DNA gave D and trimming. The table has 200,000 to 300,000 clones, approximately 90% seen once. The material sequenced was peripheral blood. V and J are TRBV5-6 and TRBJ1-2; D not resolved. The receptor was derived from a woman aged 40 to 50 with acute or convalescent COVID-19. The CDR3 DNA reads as TGTGCCAGCAGCACACCGGGATTCAGGTTCGCTGGCTACACCTTC. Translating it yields CASSTPGFRFAGYTF.